This T cell receptor beta chain derives from a study of cytomegalovirus exposure and HLA in healthy donors. Study-wide results and limits: The TCR clusters that emerged in the first cohort tended, a later analysis found, to co-occur in the roughly 120 validation repertoires. The classifier reportedly diagnosed cytomegalovirus status with high sensitivity and specificity. Researchers catalogued about 150 TCR beta chains as cytomegalovirus-associated.

Germline V gene lookup returns CDR1 LNHDA and CDR2 SQIVND (reference sequence). Trimming left V 9 bases short and J 0 bases short, with 15 bases between. The CDR3 contains 14 residues. The protocol was immunoSEQ multiplex PCR, while the TCRdb copy is restricted to in-frame clones and leaves out a portion. Altogether approximately 200,000 clones are present, about 91% being singletons, with the ten largest covering 2.5% to 3.5%. This clone was picked up one time. Antigen unknown. The donors were members of the validation cohort comprising approximately 110 subjects, separate from the approximately 670-subject first cohort.

The V and J genes are TRBV19 and TRBJ2-7; D possibly corresponds to TRBD1 (5 bases). Material: PBMCs. The sequence derives from a woman between 18 and 30 years old in good health and CMV-seronegative. CDR3 amino acids: CASRKGVNSYEQYF. CDR3 nucleotides: TGTGCCAGCAGAAAAGGGGTCAACTCCTACGAGCAGTACTTC.